What follows is one T cell receptor (beta chain) and its context. The sample belongs to a study of cytomegalovirus exposure and HLA in healthy donors. This CDR3 is built from 11 residues. V was shortened by 6 bases and J by 8 bases, with 7 bases between the two germline ends. Germline CDR1 reads MDHEN; CDR2 reads SYDVKM. The PCR contained 60 Vbeta and 13 Jbeta primers. Produced via immunoSEQ multiplex PCR; TCRdb's table is partial and in-frame only. The sample records over 100,000 clones, approximately 77% being singletons. The source material was PBMCs. This rearrangement joins TRBV28 to TRBJ2-2; no firm D call. The TCR comes from a male donor in good health and CMV-seropositive. CDR3 in amino acids: CASSPLGELFF. CDR3 nucleotide sequence: TGTGCCAGCAGCCCTTTGGGGGAGCTGTTTTTT.